This T cell receptor beta chain was sequenced for a study of OX40 agonist ivuxolimab in advanced cancers. On the study more broadly: Aged about 23 to 90 with a mean of around 60 years, they were 82.7% male.

Remarks on this clone: Its target is unknown.

The method was immunoSEQ multiplex PCR; TCRdb's version includes in-frame clones alone and lacks a portion of them. Of about 84,000 clones detected, roughly nine tenths appear once; the ten largest clones hold about 0.2%. CDR1 and CDR2 (germline): MGHRA, YSYEKL. The V gene lost 0 bases and the J gene lost 8 bases, with 6 bases spanning the gap. The CDR3 runs to 12 residues. Study results and caveats: Doses of 0.1 to 3.0 mg/kg were accompanied by clonal expansion of CD4+ and CD8+ blood T cells by week 6. Among T cells, CD8+ cells averaged more expanded clones than CD4+ cells.

Autoimmune disease history or systemic immunosuppression led to patient exclusion. The source was CD4+ or CD8+ T cells sorted from blood, collected in a trial of the OX40 agonist ivuxolimab. The chain is built from TRBV4-1 and TRBJ2-3; D is perhaps TRBD1 (5 bases). This receptor was taken from an adult with an advanced solid tumor such as melanoma, head and neck, liver or kidney cancer. CDR3 nucleotide sequence: TGCGCCAGCAGCCAAGAAGGGGTTACGCAGTATTTT. This encodes CASSQEGVTQYF.